A single sample is the source of the 21 T cell receptor beta chains below, sequenced in a study of circulating and synovial CD4+ cells in juvenile arthritis. Clones were read by immunoSEQ multiplex PCR, and TCRdb kept only the in-frame ones, dropping some. The sample has about 33,000 clones, about 95% seen once. Sequencing used CD4+ T cells from blood. The receptors originated from a human donor with juvenile idiopathic arthritis.

This clone was detected only once. This chain connects TRBV30 to TRBJ2-5; weak D call: TRBD2 (5 bases). Germline V gene data show CDR1 as GTSNPN and CDR2 as SVGIG (reference sequence). The V gene lost 0 bases and the J gene lost 3 bases, with 5 bases spanning the gap. The CDR3 has 12 residues. The chain's CDR3 is CAWSVTKETQYF. The DNA of the CDR3 is TGTGCCTGGAGTGTGACTAAAGAGACCCAGTACTTC.

The chain is built from TRBV27 and TRBJ2-1; TRBD2 might be the D (6 bases). Germline assignment: CDR1 MNHEY and CDR2 SMNVEV (reference sequence). This CDR3 spans 15 amino acids. V lost 7 bases, J lost 6 bases, and 19 bases lay in between. CDR3 region: CASTNPGLSLNEQFF. The CDR3 nucleotides read TGTGCCAGCACTAACCCGGGACTCAGTCTCAATGAGCAGTTCTTC.

The rearrangement uses TRBV7-9 and TRBJ2-5, with 13 bases identical to TRBD2. There are 16 residues in the CDR3. After removal of 6 bases from V and 2 bases from J, the junction contained 6 bases not matched to a gene. CDR1 SEHNR and CDR2 FQNEAQ come from the germline V gene (reference sequence). CDR3 in amino acids: CASRPPGLAGQETQYF. Written as DNA, the CDR3 is TGTGCCAGCAGACCCCCGGGACTAGCGGGGCAAGAGACCCAGTACTTC.

This sequence joins TRBV10-3 and TRBJ2-3; D unclear. Germline CDR1 and CDR2: ENHRY and SYGVKD. This CDR3 comprises 15 residues. The germline V and J ends were trimmed by 10 bases and 1 base, with 18 bases remaining between them. The CDR3 DNA reads TGTGCCACCACCCCGGAAGCCCGGGGCACAGATACGCAGTATTTT. It translates to CATTPEARGTDTQYF.

The chain joins TRBV4-2 to TRBJ2-1; the match to TRBD2 covers 8 bases. CDR1 and CDR2 (germline): LGHNA, YNFKEQ. The CDR3 sequence is 18 residues long. Trimming took 1 base from V and 7 from J; bases not matched to a gene: 15. The CDR3 DNA is TGTGCCAGCAGCCAAGCTACCGGGAAGGGACTAGGTAATAATGAGCAGTTCTTC. This translates into CASSQATGKGLGNNEQFF.

The chain couples TRBV28 to TRBJ2-5, with TRBD1 identical over 10 bases. V lost 6 bases, J lost 2 bases, and 15 bases stayed unmatched. Per the germline V gene, CDR1 is MDHEN and CDR2 is SYDVKM. The CDR3 sequence is 18 residues long. Here the CDR3 DNA reads TGTGCCAGCAGCTCAGTCATCGGTCGGACAGGGGGGCAAGAGACCCAGTACTTC. It translates to CASSSVIGRTGGQETQYF.

The chain joins TRBV7-9 to TRBJ1-1; 7 nucleotides match TRBD1. Per the germline V gene, CDR1 is SEHNR and CDR2 is FQNEAQ (reference sequence). The CDR3 runs 15 residues. V lost 5 bases and J lost 0; bases outside the gene matches: 6. CDR3 residues: CASSGRQGLNTEAFF. CDR3 in DNA: TGTGCCAGCAGCGGCAGACAGGGTTTGAACACTGAAGCTTTCTTT.

This chain connects TRBV10-2 to TRBJ1-2, with 7 bases lining up with TRBD1. CDR1 and CDR2 from the germline V gene are WSHSY and SAAADI. This CDR3 region has 14 residues. With 4 bases clipped from V and 6 bases from J, the junction kept 8 bases outside the gene matches. CDR3 protein: CASSGRQGEDGYTF. For the CDR3, the DNA is TGCGCCAGCAGTGGCAGACAGGGTGAGGATGGCTACACCTTC.

The CDR3, as DNA: TGCAGCGTTGTTACAGCGGAATTAAACACTGAAGCTTTCTTT. Translated, it gives CSVVTAELNTEAFF. The chain carries TRBV29-1 and TRBJ1-1; D gene uncertain. The CDR3 consists of 14 residues. V shed 4 bases and J shed 2 bases, with 14 bases lying between them. Germline V lookup: CDR1 SQVTM, CDR2 ANQGSEA.

The chain couples TRBV2 to TRBJ2-5; D is perhaps TRBD2 (6 bases). The CDR3 consists of 12 residues. Trimming cost V 8 bases and J 1 base, with 8 bases left between them. CDR1 is SNHLY, CDR2 FYNNEI, per germline. The CDR3 bases are TGTGCCAGCGAGGGACTCCAAGAGACCCAGTACTTC. As protein: CASEGLQETQYF.

The chain couples TRBV19 to TRBJ1-2, with a weak D call TRBD1 (5 bases). The V and J ends lost 3 bases and 5 bases respectively, with 7 bases between them. This CDR3 contains 12 residues. Germline loops: CDR1 LNHDA, CDR2 SQIVND (reference sequence). CDR3 in DNA: TGTGCCAGTAGTATGCAGGGATATGGCTACACCTTC. It yields the protein CASSMQGYGYTF. Drawing the rest from reference TRBV19 and TRBJ1-2, the complete variable domain is DGGITQSPKYLFRKEGQNVTLSCEQNLNHDAMYWYRQDPGQGLRLIYYSQIVNDFQKGDIAEGYSVSREKKESFPLTVTSAQKNPTAFYLCASSMQGYGYTFGSGTRLTVV.

The chain carries TRBV28 and TRBJ1-2; D gene uncertain. The CDR3 loop spans 13 amino acids. Trimming removed 3 bases from V and 4 bases from J, with 9 bases in between. From germline, CDR1 is MDHEN and CDR2 SYDVKM. CDR3 region: CASSFEARYGYTF. CDR3 DNA: TGTGCCAGCAGTTTCGAAGCCCGCTATGGCTACACCTTC.

The chain recombines TRBV5-1 with TRBJ1-4; D unclear. Germline V gene data show CDR1 as SGHRS and CDR2 as YFSETQ. The CDR3 contains 13 residues. V lost 5 bases, J lost 0 bases, and 5 bases lay in between. The CDR3 bases are TGCGCCAGCAGTGAGGCAACTAATGAAAAACTGTTTTTT. It specifies CASSEATNEKLFF.

The chain links TRBV14 to TRBJ2-3; maybe TRBD2 (6 bases). The V end lost 0 bases, the J end lost 4 bases, and 14 bases lay between the germline ends. The CDR3 is 16 residues long. CDR1 is SGHDN, CDR2 FVKESK, per germline. CDR3 region: CASSQDGGTAPDTQYF. In nucleotides, the CDR3 is TGTGCCAGCAGCCAAGATGGCGGGACGGCCCCAGATACGCAGTATTTT.

The V gene is TRBV5-6, the J gene TRBJ1-2, with D perhaps matching TRBD1 (6 bases). The CDR3 covers 15 residues. Trimming pared 4 bases from V and 4 bases from J, leaving 17 bases between. Germline-derived CDR1 and CDR2 are SGHDT and YYEEEE. For the CDR3, the DNA is TGTGCCAGCAGCCCCGGTCAGGGGTCCTTCTATGGCTACACCTTC. Protein sequence: CASSPGQGSFYGYTF.

CDR3 sequence (DNA): TGTGCCAGCAGAATAAAGTTAGGCCAGGGGTACGAGCAGTACTTC. Amino acids: CASRIKLGQGYEQYF. The chain combines TRBV6-5 with TRBJ2-7, with TRBD1 as a possible D gene (6 bases). CDR3 length: 15 residues. Germline V gene lookup returns CDR1 MNHEY and CDR2 SVGAGI. The germline V and J ends were trimmed by 6 bases and 4 bases, with 19 bases remaining between them.

The chain joins TRBV7-4 to TRBJ2-7, with 12 bases identical to TRBD2. V lost 2 bases to trimming and J lost 3 bases; unmatched junction nucleotides: 5. The CDR3 covers 16 residues. Germline CDR1 and CDR2: SGHVT and SQSDAQ. This chain's CDR3 is CASSLRLAGVNYEQYF. The CDR3 DNA is TGTGCCAGCAGCTTACGACTAGCGGGGGTTAACTACGAGCAGTACTTC.

The chain carries TRBV5-1 and TRBJ1-3; maybe TRBD1 (6 bases). V was cut by 0 bases and J by 6 bases, with 7 bases left in between. The CDR3 has 13 amino acids. Germline loops: CDR1 SGHRS, CDR2 YFSETQ. CDR3 in amino acids: CASSLGQENTIYF. CDR3 DNA sequence: TGCGCCAGCAGCTTGGGACAGGAAAACACCATATATTTT. The variable domain in full, completed from reference TRBV5-1 and TRBJ1-3, reads KAGVTQTPRYLIKTRGQQVTLSCSPISGHRSVSWYQQTPGQGLQFLFEYFSETQRNKGNFPGRFSGRQFSNSRSEMNVSTLELGDSALYLCASSLGQENTIYFGEGSWLTVV.

The chain joins TRBV11-3 to TRBJ1-3, with D unclear. The germline V gene has CDR1 SGHNT and CDR2 YENEEA. The CDR3 is 12 amino acids. V lost 4 bases, J lost 4 bases, and 5 bases lay in between. The CDR3: CASSSQGNTIYF. CDR3 DNA: TGTGCCAGCAGCTCTCAGGGAAACACCATATATTTT.

The V call is TRBV21-1, the J call TRBJ2-1; the table's D call of TRBD2 was not tested on the DNA. TRBV21-1 is a documented pseudogene. This CDR3 is 17 amino acids long. For the CDR3, the DNA is TGTGCCAGCAGCGCGTTGCTTAGCGGGGGCGCCTACAATGAGCAGTTCTTC. The encoded protein is CASSALLSGGAYNEQFF.

The chain joins TRBV15 to TRBJ1-5; 7 nucleotides agree with TRBD1. Germline lookup yields CDR1 LNHNV and CDR2 YYDKDF (reference sequence). Trimming removed 3 bases from V and 7 bases from J; junction bases left unmatched: 9. CDR3 length: 15 amino acids. The CDR3 is CATSSHGQVGQPQHF. Written as DNA, the CDR3 is TGTGCCACCAGCAGCCACGGACAGGTCGGGCAGCCCCAGCATTTT. Full variable domain (rest looked up from reference TRBV15 and TRBJ1-5): DAMVIQNPRYQVTQFGKPVTLSCSQTLNHNVMYWYQQKSSQAPKLLFHYYDKDFNNEADTPDNFQSRRPNTSFCFLDIRSPGLGDTAMYLCATSSHGQVGQPQHFGDGTRLSIL.